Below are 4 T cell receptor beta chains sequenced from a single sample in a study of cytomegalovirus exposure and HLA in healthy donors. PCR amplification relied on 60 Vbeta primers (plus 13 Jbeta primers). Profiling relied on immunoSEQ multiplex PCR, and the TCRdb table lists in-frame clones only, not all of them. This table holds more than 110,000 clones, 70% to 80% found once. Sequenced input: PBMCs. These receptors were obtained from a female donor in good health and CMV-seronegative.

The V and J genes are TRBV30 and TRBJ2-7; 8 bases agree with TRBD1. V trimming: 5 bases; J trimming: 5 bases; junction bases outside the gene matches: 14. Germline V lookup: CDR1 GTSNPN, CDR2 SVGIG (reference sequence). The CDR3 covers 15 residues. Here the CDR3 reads CAWGPSGTGRHEQYF. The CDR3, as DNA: TGTGCCTGGGGACCTTCCGGGACAGGAAGACACGAGCAGTACTTC. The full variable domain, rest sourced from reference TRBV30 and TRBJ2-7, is SQTIHQWPATLVQPVGSPLSLECTVEGTSNPNLYWYRQAAGRGLQLLFYSVGIGQISSEVPQNLSASRPQDRQFILSSKKLLLSDSGFYLCAWGPSGTGRHEQYFGPGTRLTVT.

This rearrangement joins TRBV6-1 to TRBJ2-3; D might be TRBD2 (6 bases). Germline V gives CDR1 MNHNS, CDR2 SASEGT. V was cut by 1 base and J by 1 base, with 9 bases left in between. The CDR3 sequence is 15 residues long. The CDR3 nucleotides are TGTGCCAGCAGTGAAGGGGGAGGCGGCACAGATACGCAGTATTTT. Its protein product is CASSEGGGGTDTQYF.

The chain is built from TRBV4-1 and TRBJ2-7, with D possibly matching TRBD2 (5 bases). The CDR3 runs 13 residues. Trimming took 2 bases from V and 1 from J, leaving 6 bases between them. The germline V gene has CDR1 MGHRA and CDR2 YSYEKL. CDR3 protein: CASSQRLSYEQYF. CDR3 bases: TGCGCCAGCAGCCAACGACTATCCTACGAGCAGTACTTC.

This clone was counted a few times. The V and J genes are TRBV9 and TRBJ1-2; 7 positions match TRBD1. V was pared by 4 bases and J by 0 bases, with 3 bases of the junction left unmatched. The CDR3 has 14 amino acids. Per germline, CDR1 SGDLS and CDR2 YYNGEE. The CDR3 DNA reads TGTGCCAGCAGCCCAGGGGGGTCTAACTATGGCTACACCTTC. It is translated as CASSPGGSNYGYTF.